This TCR beta chain was observed in a study of CD8+ T cells in alopecia areata. Study outcomes and limitations: Persistence during tofacitinib was seen for many expanded lesional clones in scalp and blood. Normal scalp showed lower clonality than lesional scalp, especially alopecia totalis/universalis.

RNA, once extracted, was reverse transcribed into cDNA for use as the sequencing template. The protocol was immunoSEQ multiplex PCR, while the TCRdb copy is restricted to in-frame clones and leaves out a portion. Among 150,000 to 250,000 clones listed, around 56% were seen once. The V gene lost 8 bases and the J gene lost 5 bases, with 15 bases spanning the gap. CDR1 and CDR2 from the germline V gene are SQVTM and ANQGSEA. The CDR3 totals 12 residues. Treatment given: oral pan-JAK inhibitor, 5-10 mg twice daily. As part of sample collection, lesional scalp punch biopsies and peripheral blood were taken from alopecia areata patients. In the case of this clone: Its antigen is not known.

The receptor was derived from a human donor with alopecia areata. The sequences come from CD4+ T cells sorted from blood, collected at week 4, from a patient treated with tofacitinib. The chain combines TRBV29-1 with TRBJ1-1; D unresolved. The CDR3 sequence is CSPEKGETEAFF. The CDR3 nucleotides read TGCAGCCCTGAAAAGGGAGAGACTGAAGCTTTCTTT.